One and the same sample provided the 10 T cell receptor beta chains below, sequenced in a study of shared clonotypes between healthy human individuals (dated by TCRdb to the early 2020s). CD8 naive samples were CD45RO-negative cells positively selected for CCR7, giving a CD45RA+CCR7+ population that excluded TemRA cells. The library was obtained by the immunoSEQ multiplex PCR assay. TCRdb obtained this table from immuneACCESS and retained in-frame rearrangements with V and J assigned. These tables miss some clones; where compared with another copy, unresolved V genes account for less than half of the shortfall, and the remainder is unexplained. A total of some 2,000,000 clones appear in this sample, 85% to 95% of them only once. More than 0.95% of the sample is in the top ten clones. Material: naive CD8+ T cells sorted from blood. Read against the paper, the sample's cell subset or site label means: CD45RA+CCR7+. The origin of the receptors is a man between 18 and 29 years old in good health.

The chain employs TRBV6-5 and TRBJ1-6; 8 nucleotides agree with TRBD1. J gave up 10 bases and V 2 bases, and 7 bases lay outside the gene matches. The germline CDR1 and CDR2 sequences are MNHEY and SVGAGI. The CDR3 covers 15 residues. The CDR3 sequence is CASSYPDRGWSPLHF. CDR3 DNA sequence: TGTGCCAGCAGTTACCCCGACAGGGGTTGGTCACCCCTCCACTTT.

The chain carries TRBV19 and TRBJ1-1, with no clear D. CDR1 is LNHDA, CDR2 SQIVND, per germline (reference sequence). V gave up 3 bases and J gave up 4 bases, with 9 bases separating them. The CDR3 extends over 13 amino acids. CDR3 coding DNA: TGTGCCAGTAGTATCTCGGGTATCACTGAAGCTTTCTTT. The encoded protein is CASSISGITEAFF.

This chain links TRBV5-6 with TRBJ1-5; D gene ambiguous. Germline-derived CDR1 and CDR2 are SGHDT and YYEEEE. V was shortened by 4 bases and J by 4 bases, with 9 bases between the two germline ends. This CDR3 has 13 residues. CDR3 region: CASSEGRNQPQHF. CDR3 coding DNA: TGTGCCAGCAGCGAAGGACGGAATCAGCCCCAGCATTTT.

The chain carries TRBV5-1 and TRBJ2-7; 9 bases map to TRBD1. The CDR3 extends over 15 amino acids. J was trimmed by 5 bases and V by 0 bases; bases with no gene match: 6. In germline, CDR1 is SGHRS, CDR2 YFSETQ. The CDR3 coding sequence is TGCGCCAGCAGCTTGGGGGGACAGGGCTTGGACGAGCAGTACTTC. This sequence encodes CASSLGGQGLDEQYF.

This clone was recorded once. This chain uses TRBV11-2 with TRBJ2-5, with D tentatively TRBD1 (6 bases). Germline V gene sequence: CDR1 SGHAT, CDR2 FQNNGV. CDR3 length equals 15 residues. Trimming stripped 0 bases from V and 5 bases from J, with 13 bases between. The CDR3 protein is CASSLDPQGQETQYF. The CDR3 DNA reads TGTGCCAGCAGCTTAGACCCCCAGGGGCAGGAGACCCAGTACTTC.

The chain carries TRBV28 and TRBJ2-2, with TRBD2 matching over 8 bases. The CDR3 has 15 residues. Germline CDR1 MDHEN, CDR2 SYDVKM. The J segment lost 7 bases and the V segment lost 7 bases, leaving 11 bases of the junction unmatched. The CDR3 coding sequence is TGTGCCAGCATGAGGGACCCCGGGGGGGTCGGGGAGCTGTTTTTT. Translating it yields CASMRDPGGVGELFF.

This rearrangement joins TRBV6-1 to TRBJ2-2; 7 nucleotides line up with TRBD2. The trim removed 2 bases at V and 7 bases at J, leaving 7 bases unmatched. Germline CDR1 reads MNHNS; CDR2 reads SASEGT. The CDR3 sequence is 15 residues long. DNA of the CDR3: TGTGCCAGCAGTGAACCCGCCGGGGGGTTCGGGGAGCTGTTTTTT. Translation: CASSEPAGGFGELFF.

The chain combines TRBV7-2 with TRBJ1-2; 7 bases line up with TRBD1. The ends lost 5 bases at V and 4 bases at J; junction bases unmatched: 13. The CDR3 spans 16 residues. Looked up from germline, CDR1 is SGHTA and CDR2 is FQGNSA. The CDR3 loop reads CASSHPGRDRFYGYTF. The CDR3 bases are TGTGCCAGCAGCCACCCTGGGCGGGACAGATTCTATGGCTACACCTTC. The whole variable domain, remainder taken from reference TRBV7-2 and TRBJ1-2, is GAGVSQSPSNKVTEKGKDVELRCDPISGHTALYWYRQSLGQGLEFLIYFQGNSAPDKSGLPSDRFSAERTGGSVSTLTIQRTQQEDSAVYLCASSHPGRDRFYGYTFGSGTRLTVV.

The chain has TRBV5-4 and TRBJ1-3; weak D call: TRBD1 (5 bases). Germline lookup yields CDR1 SGHNT and CDR2 YYREEE (reference sequence). There are 13 residues in the CDR3. V dropped 2 bases and J dropped 4 bases, with 7 bases sitting between them. CDR3 sequence (DNA): TGTGCCAGCAGCTTTACAGGAGGAAACACCATATATTTT. This encodes CASSFTGGNTIYF.

The rearrangement links TRBV28 to TRBJ1-1; 8 positions match TRBD1. Germline V lookup: CDR1 MDHEN, CDR2 SYDVKM. J lost 3 bases, V lost 6 bases, and 15 bases had no gene match. The CDR3 contains 17 residues. In DNA form, the CDR3 reads TGTGCCAGCAGCTCAACCGATTGGGGACAGGACCACACTGAAGCTTTCTTT. Residues: CASSSTDWGQDHTEAFF. The complete variable domain, with remaining parts taken from reference TRBV28 and TRBJ1-1, reads DVKVTQSSRYLVKRTGEKVFLECVQDMDHENMFWYRQDPGLGLRLIYFSYDVKMKEKGDIPEGYSVSREKKERFSLILESASTNQTSMYLCASSSTDWGQDHTEAFFGQGTRLTVV.